The clone carrying this T cell receptor (beta chain) was recorded only once. How the authors handled the data: Amplification with reference gene primers provided the estimates of nucleated cell counts. The assay was immunoSEQ multiplex PCR, and TCRdb's table has in-frame clones only and misses some. D and trimming were read from the DNA, whereas the V and J calls and clone size are those reported in that table. The sample yields tens of thousands of clones, about nine tenths seen once. This entry is derived from a study of blood T cell repertoires in COVID-19. Study at large: Donors in the United States, Italy and Spain gave samples during acute or convalescent COVID-19. PBMCs, B-cell-depleted T cells, or T cells provided the cDNA or gDNA that made up the material.

The CDR3 is 14 residues long. V was clipped by 10 bases and J by 5 bases; unmatched bases: 12. In germline, CDR1 is ENHRY, CDR2 SYGVKD. The receptor was derived from a woman between 50 and 59 years old with active or convalescent COVID-19. Sequences were obtained from peripheral blood. The gene calls are TRBV10-3 and TRBJ2-5, with TRBD1 matching 8 bases. CDR3 DNA sequence: TGTGCCACCAAGGAAGGACAGGGCGGGGAGACCCAGTACTTC. Encoded protein: CATKEGQGGETQYF.